These T cell receptor beta chains were read from a single sample in a study of T cells in Graves' hyperthyroidism and ophthalmopathy. Each CDR3 protein is one row after TCRdb ran MiXCR on the multiplex PCR reads. Among about 350,000 distinct CDR3 sequences listed, about a fifth were seen once. The sample consisted of blood. Receptor source: a woman aged 18-29 years with Graves' hyperthyroidism. CDR3s include the opening cysteine and the closing phenylalanine or tryptophan. Each record gives: D gene, clone size, V gene, J gene, CDR3 DNA, CDR3 protein. D genes are given only for firm matches. Only some rows state a clone size, as once, few, many or a class for expanded clones.

D gene: NA; clone size: few; V gene: TRBV20-1; J gene: TRBJ1-5; CDR3 DNA: TGCAGTGCTAGGGAGGGGACGGGTCAGCCCCAGCATTTT; CDR3 protein: CSAREGTGQPQHF
D gene: NA; clone size: many; V gene: TRBV6-4; J gene: TRBJ2-7; CDR3 DNA: TGTGCCAGCAGACGGGTCTACGAGCAGTACTTC; CDR3 protein: CASRRVYEQYF
D gene: TRBD1; clone size: many; V gene: TRBV3-1; J gene: TRBJ2-7; CDR3 DNA: TGTGCCAGCAGCCGACAGGGGCCCTACGAGCAGTACTTC; CDR3 protein: CASSRQGPYEQYF
D gene: NA; clone size: many; V gene: TRBV28; J gene: TRBJ1-2; CDR3 DNA: TGTGCCAGCCGGAGGGCTTTTAACTATGGCTACACCTTC; CDR3 protein: CASRRAFNYGYTF
D gene: TRBD1; clone size: many; V gene: TRBV4-1; J gene: TRBJ2-2; CDR3 DNA: TGCGCCAGCAGCCATGACTCAGGGGGTACCGGGGAGCTGTTTTTT; CDR3 protein: CASSHDSGGTGELFF
D gene: NA; clone size: many; V gene: TRBV6-2/TRBV6-3; J gene: TRBJ1-1; CDR3 DNA: TGTGCCAGCAGTTACTTTCGGTCGGGGTTTGATTCGGACACTGAAGCTTTCTTT; CDR3 protein: CASSYFRSGFDSDTEAFF
D gene: NA; clone size: many; V gene: TRBV3-1; J gene: TRBJ2-5; CDR3 DNA: TGTGCCAGCAGCCAAGAGGTGGGGAAAGAGACCCAGTACTTC; CDR3 protein: CASSQEVGKETQYF
D gene: NA; clone size: many; V gene: TRBV20-1; J gene: TRBJ2-5; CDR3 DNA: TGCAGTGCTAGAGATTACACAGGGCTTCAAGAGACCCAGTACTTC; CDR3 protein: CSARDYTGLQETQYF
D gene: NA; clone size: NA; V gene: TRBV12-3/TRBV12-4; J gene: TRBJ1-2; CDR3 DNA: TGTGCCAGCAGTTTAGCGCATGGCGCGAACTATGGCTACACCTTC; CDR3 protein: CASSLAHGANYGYTF
D gene: NA; clone size: NA; V gene: TRBV12-3/TRBV12-4; J gene: TRBJ1-1; CDR3 DNA: TGTGCCAGCAGTCACAGGGAGGGCACTGAAGCTTTCTTT; CDR3 protein: CASSHREGTEAFF
D gene: NA; clone size: few; V gene: TRBV6-4; J gene: TRBJ1-1; CDR3 DNA: TGTGCCAGCAGTGACTGGTCCGGGACACTTCCCCGCATTTCGGACACTGGAGCTTTCTTT; CDR3 protein: CASSDWSGTLPRISDTGAFF
D gene: TRBD2; clone size: many; V gene: TRBV2; J gene: TRBJ2-7; CDR3 DNA: TGTGCCAGCAGTCCCGGGACTACCGTTTTATACGAGCAGTACTTC; CDR3 protein: CASSPGTTVLYEQYF
D gene: NA; clone size: NA; V gene: TRBV6-5; J gene: TRBJ2-7; CDR3 DNA: TGTGCCAGCAGTTCCGCCCGGGAGCCCTACGAGCAGTACTTC; CDR3 protein: CASSSAREPYEQYF
D gene: TRBD2; clone size: few; V gene: TRBV18; J gene: TRBJ2-7; CDR3 DNA: TGTGCCAGCTCACCAACTAGCGGGGGGGCCGGGCACGACGAGCTGTACTTC; CDR3 protein: CASSPTSGGAGHDELYF
D gene: NA; clone size: many; V gene: TRBV29-1; J gene: TRBJ2-7; CDR3 DNA: TGCAGCGTATCCGGGAAGTCCGATCGGGACGAGCAGTACTTC; CDR3 protein: CSVSGKSDRDEQYF
D gene: TRBD1; clone size: many; V gene: TRBV27; J gene: TRBJ1-2; CDR3 DNA: TGTGCCAGCAAAGGAGGGAACACAGGGGATTATGGCTACACCTTC; CDR3 protein: CASKGGNTGDYGYTF
D gene: NA; clone size: many; V gene: TRBV6-1; J gene: TRBJ1-2; CDR3 DNA: TGTGCCAGCAGTGCTTACTATGGCTACACCTTC; CDR3 protein: CASSAYYGYTF
D gene: NA; clone size: many; V gene: TRBV12-3/TRBV12-4; J gene: TRBJ1-2; CDR3 DNA: TGTGCCAGTACAAGTCCCGGGACTGACTATGGCTACACCTTC; CDR3 protein: CASTSPGTDYGYTF
D gene: NA; clone size: many; V gene: TRBV6-5; J gene: TRBJ1-1; CDR3 DNA: TGTGCCAGCAGTTACTGGCAGAACACTGAAGCTTTCTTT; CDR3 protein: CASSYWQNTEAFF
D gene: NA; clone size: NA; V gene: TRBV5-1; J gene: TRBJ1-6; CDR3 DNA: TGCGCCAGCAGCTTGTCCGGAGGGAATAGATCACCCCTCCACTTT; CDR3 protein: CASSLSGGNRSPLHF
D gene: NA; clone size: few; V gene: TRBV12-3/TRBV12-4; J gene: TRBJ2-5; CDR3 DNA: TGTGCCAGCAGTTTCGCGGGGACCGAGACCCAGTACTTC; CDR3 protein: CASSFAGTETQYF
D gene: NA; clone size: many; V gene: TRBV12-3/TRBV12-4; J gene: TRBJ1-5; CDR3 DNA: TGTGCCAGCAGTCCTCAAGCCAATAGCAATCAGCCCCAGCATTTT; CDR3 protein: CASSPQANSNQPQHF
D gene: NA; clone size: many; V gene: TRBV4-1; J gene: TRBJ2-5; CDR3 DNA: TGCGCCAGCAGCCAAGATTCGCGGGGACCTTTGTACTTC; CDR3 protein: CASSQDSRGPLYF
D gene: NA; clone size: many; V gene: TRBV6-1; J gene: TRBJ2-7; CDR3 DNA: TGTGCCAGCACAGGGAGCGGGTTGTACGAGCAGTACTTC; CDR3 protein: CASTGSGLYEQYF
D gene: NA; clone size: NA; V gene: TRBV24-1; J gene: TRBJ1-5; CDR3 DNA: TGTGCCACCAGCCTAAGTAGCAATCAGCCCCAGCATTTT; CDR3 protein: CATSLSSNQPQHF
D gene: TRBD2; clone size: many; V gene: TRBV20-1; J gene: TRBJ2-5; CDR3 DNA: TGCAGTGCTAGAGCCTCTCCTCCGCCTGGGCTAGCGGGGGGAGAGACCCAGTACTTC; CDR3 protein: CSARASPPPGLAGGETQYF
D gene: TRBD1; clone size: NA; V gene: TRBV20-1; J gene: TRBJ2-7; CDR3 DNA: TGCAGTGCTAGAGATCCCGGGACAGGGGAGGACGAGCAGTACTTC; CDR3 protein: CSARDPGTGEDEQYF
D gene: TRBD2; clone size: many; V gene: TRBV12-3/TRBV12-4; J gene: TRBJ2-5; CDR3 DNA: TGTGCCAGCAGCACAGCTAGCGGGGCGGAGACCCAGTACTTC; CDR3 protein: CASSTASGAETQYF
D gene: NA; clone size: many; V gene: TRBV5-8; J gene: TRBJ1-5; CDR3 DNA: TGTGCCAGCAGCTTTATGACGGCAGCATATAGCAATCAGCCCCAGCATTTT; CDR3 protein: CASSFMTAAYSNQPQHF
D gene: TRBD2; clone size: few; V gene: TRBV19; J gene: TRBJ2-5; CDR3 DNA: TGTGCCAGTAGTATCGGGGGGAGAAAGTACTTC; CDR3 protein: CASSIGGRKYF
D gene: TRBD1; clone size: many; V gene: TRBV6-1; J gene: TRBJ1-2; CDR3 DNA: TGTGCCAGCAGTGAAGGTCCTACAGGGGCCCGAGGCTACACCTTC; CDR3 protein: CASSEGPTGARGYTF
D gene: TRBD1; clone size: many; V gene: TRBV2; J gene: TRBJ1-2; CDR3 DNA: TGTGCCAGCAGTCAGGGGACAGGCCAGTATGGCTACACCTTC; CDR3 protein: CASSQGTGQYGYTF
D gene: TRBD1; clone size: many; V gene: TRBV7-8; J gene: TRBJ1-3; CDR3 DNA: TGTGCCAGCAGTAGCCGGACAGGGTACGGAAACACCATATATTTT; CDR3 protein: CASSSRTGYGNTIYF
D gene: TRBD1; clone size: many; V gene: TRBV6-2/TRBV6-3; J gene: TRBJ1-2; CDR3 DNA: TGTGCCAGCAGCTCCCAGGGGGATGGCTACACCTTC; CDR3 protein: CASSSQGDGYTF
D gene: TRBD1; clone size: many; V gene: TRBV18; J gene: TRBJ2-5; CDR3 DNA: TGTGCCAGCTCACTTCGACAGGGACGAGAGACCCAGTACTTC; CDR3 protein: CASSLRQGRETQYF
D gene: NA; clone size: many; V gene: TRBV10-3; J gene: TRBJ2-7; CDR3 DNA: TGTGCCATCAGTGAGCCCAGGGTCGGCGACGAGCAGTACTTC; CDR3 protein: CAISEPRVGDEQYF
D gene: TRBD2; clone size: few; V gene: TRBV6-1; J gene: TRBJ2-2; CDR3 DNA: TGTGCCAGCAGGAGGAGCGGGGGGGACACCGGGGAGCTGTTTTTT; CDR3 protein: CASRRSGGDTGELFF
D gene: NA; clone size: many; V gene: TRBV29-1; J gene: TRBJ1-2; CDR3 DNA: TGCAGCGTTGAACCCAGGAACCGGGACAAGCCGACCTTC; CDR3 protein: CSVEPRNRDKPTF
D gene: TRBD1; clone size: many; V gene: TRBV11-2; J gene: TRBJ2-7; CDR3 DNA: TGTGCCAGCAGCCAAGGGACAGGGGGGATGCAGTACTTC; CDR3 protein: CASSQGTGGMQYF
D gene: TRBD1; clone size: many; V gene: TRBV5-5; J gene: TRBJ1-2; CDR3 DNA: TGTGCCAGCAGCCCCGCCAATAGGAGGACAGGGAACGGCTACACCTTC; CDR3 protein: CASSPANRRTGNGYTF
D gene: NA; clone size: many; V gene: TRBV29-1; J gene: TRBJ2-7; CDR3 DNA: TGCAGCGTAGACGACAGCTACGAGCAGTACTTC; CDR3 protein: CSVDDSYEQYF
D gene: NA; clone size: many; V gene: TRBV12-5; J gene: TRBJ1-2; CDR3 DNA: TGTGCTAGTGGTCAGGGGTTGTATGGCTACACCTTC; CDR3 protein: CASGQGLYGYTF
D gene: NA; clone size: NA; V gene: TRBV29-1; J gene: TRBJ1-2; CDR3 DNA: TGCGGAATTTGGGACATCTCCTATGGCTACACCTTC; CDR3 protein: CGIWDISYGYTF
D gene: NA; clone size: many; V gene: TRBV6-1; J gene: TRBJ1-1; CDR3 DNA: TGTGCCAGCAGTACGAGGGAGGCTTTCTTT; CDR3 protein: CASSTREAFF
D gene: NA; clone size: many; V gene: TRBV7-2; J gene: TRBJ1-2; CDR3 DNA: TGTGCCAGCAGCTTAGGCAAGGATGGCTACACCTTC; CDR3 protein: CASSLGKDGYTF
D gene: NA; clone size: many; V gene: TRBV5-1; J gene: TRBJ1-2; CDR3 DNA: TGCGCCAGCAGCTTCGGTCGGGGCTACACCTTC; CDR3 protein: CASSFGRGYTF
D gene: TRBD1; clone size: many; V gene: TRBV6-5; J gene: TRBJ1-1; CDR3 DNA: TGTGCCAGCAGTTACTCAGGGACAGGGCGGGACACTGAAGCTTTCTTT; CDR3 protein: CASSYSGTGRDTEAFF
D gene: NA; clone size: NA; V gene: TRBV5-1; J gene: TRBJ1-2; CDR3 DNA: TGCGCCAGCAGCTTGTGCGGAGGGGACTATGGCTACACCTTC; CDR3 protein: CASSLCGGDYGYTF
D gene: NA; clone size: NA; V gene: TRBV12-3/TRBV12-4; J gene: TRBJ1-1; CDR3 DNA: TGTGCCAGCAGCTCTAGATTCACTGAAGCTTTCTTT; CDR3 protein: CASSSRFTEAFF
D gene: TRBD2; clone size: many; V gene: TRBV6-5; J gene: TRBJ2-5; CDR3 DNA: TGTGCCAGCAGAGGGGGACTAGCGGGCTCGGGGACCCAGTACTTC; CDR3 protein: CASRGGLAGSGTQYF